This is a list of T cell receptor beta chains from one sample in a study of T cell repertoires in cytomegalovirus infection. TCRdb used MiXCR to reprocess the reads, holding one entry per CDR3 protein. The sample carries approximately 310,000 distinct CDR3 sequences, about 25% recorded once. Their recognized antigens are unknown. This specimen was cultured PBMCs, taken from culture after CMV antigen stimulation. The receptor source for this set is a human donor in good health (CMV status not recorded). Some clones in this sample may be carry-over from other donors' samples. The CDR3 runs from the conserved cysteine through the conserved F or W. D genes are given only for firm matches. Some rows have no size entry. The others give once, few or many, or a class for an expanded clone.

d_call,v_call,j_call,clone_size,cdr3_nt,cdr3_aa
.,TRBV7-2,TRBJ2-5,many,TGTGCCAGCAGCTTTTCAGAGACCCAGTACTTC,CASSFSETQYF
.,TRBV12-3/TRBV12-4,TRBJ2-1,few,TGTGCCAGCAGGTCACAGGGTCCTTCCGAGCAGTTCTTC,CASRSQGPSEQFF
TRBD1,TRBV6-2/TRBV6-3,TRBJ2-2,few,TGTGCCAGCAGGCCGGGGACAGGTTTTTCCGGGGAGCTGTTTTTT,CASRPGTGFSGELFF
.,TRBV6-2/TRBV6-3,TRBJ2-7,.,TGTGCCAGCAGTTCCAGCACTTATCGGGAGCAGTACTTC,CASSSSTYREQYF
.,TRBV7-2,TRBJ2-1,few,TGTGCCAGCAGACAGGCAGTGAGCTCCTACAATGAGCAGTTCTTC,CASRQAVSSYNEQFF
.,TRBV7-8,TRBJ2-2,.,TGTGCCAGCAGCTTAGGCCCTATGAACACCGGGGAGCTGTTTTTT,CASSLGPMNTGELFF
.,TRBV7-9,TRBJ2-1,many,TGTGCCAGCAGCTTAGTAGGTGAGCAGTTCTTC,CASSLVGEQFF
TRBD1,TRBV11-3,TRBJ1-2,few,TGTGCCAGCAGCTCATATCCAGGGGGGAGACGGCGCTTTAACTATGGCTACACCTTC,CASSSYPGGRRRFNYGYTF
.,TRBV7-9,TRBJ2-5,.,TGTGCCAGCAGCTCGGGTTTGGTGGGGGAGACCCAGTACTTC,CASSSGLVGETQYF
.,TRBV25-1,TRBJ2-1,few,TGTGCCAGCAGTGAAAGGCCGAGGGCCGGGACCTACAATGAGCAGTTCTTC,CASSERPRAGTYNEQFF
.,TRBV7-2,TRBJ1-2,.,TGTGCCAGCAGCTTAAGGACAAATGGCTACACCTTC,CASSLRTNGYTF